Each of the 4 T cell receptor beta chains below was sequenced from the same sample in a study of T cells in women clearing cervical HPV infection. TCRdb's table, derived via immunoSEQ multiplex PCR, lists solely in-frame clones and lacks some. Its table lists fewer than 30,000 clones. Sequencing was done on a sample of blood buffy coat. These receptors were collected from a woman aged 18 to 75 with a cervical HPV16 infection that either progressed to CIN3+ or cleared (not recorded which).

Details on this clone: The read is 3 residues too short to cover the CDR3 end, so that end is filled in from the germline J gene. The chain is built from TRBV30 and TRBJ2-7, with D maybe TRBD2 (6 bases). Deletions cut 4 bases from V and 3 bases from J, with 10 bases between. CDR1 GTSNPN and CDR2 SVGIG come from the germline V gene (reference sequence). This CDR3 spans 12 amino acids. Incomplete CDR3 DNA: TGTGCCTGGAAGACTAGAAACTACGAG. Translating it yields CAWKTRNYE. The whole CDR3 sequence is CAWKTRNYEQYF.

On this clone: The read is 3 residues too short to cover the CDR3 end, so that end is filled in from the germline J gene. The chain employs TRBV11-2 and TRBJ2-1; 9 positions match TRBD1. The CDR3 sequence is 15 residues long. V lost 4 bases to trimming and J lost 3 bases; unmatched junction nucleotides: 4. In germline, CDR1 is SGHAT, CDR2 FQNNGV. The part of the CDR3 DNA that was read is TGTGCCAGCAGCTCCACAGGGGGCCTCTACAATGAG. It yields the protein CASSSTGGLYNE. The entire CDR3 protein is CASSSTGGLYNEQFF.

About this clone: The CDR3 goes on 3 residues after the read ends, and that part is filled in from the germline J gene. This CDR3 is also generated by other DNA sequences in the sample. This chain connects TRBV7-9 to TRBJ1-2; D gene uncertain. Germline assignment: CDR1 SEHNR and CDR2 FQNEAQ (reference sequence). This CDR3 spans 12 amino acids. The part of the CDR3 DNA that was read is TGTGCCAGCAGCTTAGGTGGCAATGAC. Encoded protein: CASSLGGND. The full CDR3 protein reads CASSLGGNDYTF. The full variable domain, completed using reference TRBV7-9 and TRBJ1-2, is DTGVSQNPRHKITKRGQNVTFRCDPISEHNRLYWYRQTLGQGPEFLTYFQNEAQLEKSRLLSDRFSAERPKGSFSTLEIQRTEQGDSAMYLCASSLGGNDYTFGSGTRLTVV.

Points on this clone: The read falls 3 residues short of the CDR3 end, and the missing part is taken from the germline J gene. The chain couples TRBV11-3 to TRBJ2-3, with 10 bases aligning to TRBD2. Germline lookup yields CDR1 SGHNT and CDR2 YENEEA. J gave up 4 bases and V 5 bases, and 6 bases lay outside the gene matches. CDR3 size: 15 residues. The sequenced part of the CDR3 DNA is TGTGCCAGCAGCCTTCTAGCGGGAGTACCAGATACG. Translated, it gives CASSLLAGVPDT. The whole CDR3 reads CASSLLAGVPDTQYF.